The 17 T cell receptor beta chains in this list originate from one sample, sequenced in a study of blood T cell repertoires in COVID-19. Clones were read by immunoSEQ multiplex PCR, and TCRdb kept only the in-frame ones, dropping some. The sample holds over 200,000 clones, about nine tenths seen once. The specimen was PBMCs or T cells enriched from blood (not recorded which). The receptors here all came from a man between 18 and 29 years old who had recovered from COVID-19.

J is TRBJ1-5 and V is TRBV19, with 9 nucleotides matching TRBD1. The V and J ends lost 2 bases and 4 bases, in that order; junction bases with no gene match: 6. CDR3 length: 16 amino acids. Germline loops: CDR1 LNHDA, CDR2 SQIVND (reference sequence). The CDR3: CASSIRDRVDNQPQHF. The CDR3 DNA is TGTGCCAGTAGTATAAGGGACAGGGTTGATAATCAGCCCCAGCATTTT.

The V call is TRBV9, the J call TRBJ1-1; D is unresolved. Germline assignment: CDR1 SGDLS and CDR2 YYNGEE. The length of the CDR3 is 14 residues. The V gene lost 0 bases and the J gene lost 2 bases, with 8 bases spanning the gap. This CDR3 is CASSVVQTNTEAFF. The CDR3 coding sequence is TGTGCCAGCAGCGTAGTACAGACCAACACTGAAGCTTTCTTT.

The chain links TRBV3-1 (or the pseudogene TRBV3-2) to TRBJ1-4; D is undetermined. The CDR3 totals 12 residues. Trimming left V 4 bases short and J 4 bases short, with 4 bases between. Germline lookup yields CDR1 LGHDT and CDR2 YNNKEL (reference sequence). CDR3 residues: CASSLHNEKLFF. The CDR3 DNA reads as TGTGCCAGCAGCCTCCATAATGAAAAACTGTTTTTT.

This clone was recorded once. No DNA is shown, since the ends of the CDR3 on it are uncertain; the CDR3 is the one TCRdb lists. This chain connects TRBV3-1 (or the pseudogene TRBV3-2) to TRBJ2-1; no check of the table's D call, TRBD2, against the DNA was made. Germline V gene lookup returns CDR1 LGHDT and CDR2 YNNKEL (reference sequence). The CDR3 has 14 amino acids, counting both end residues. The CDR3 loop reads CASSPPGFGSGSFF.

CDR3 DNA: TGTGCCAGCAGCTCGGACAGGGACCAGCCCCAGCATTTT. Protein product: CASSSDRDQPQHF. The chain recombines TRBV7-8 with TRBJ1-5; 8 bases fit TRBD1. V lost 4 bases and J lost 7; bases outside the gene matches: 3. This CDR3 has 13 residues. Germline values: CDR1 SGHVS, CDR2 FQNEAQ.

The V and J genes are TRBV7-8 and TRBJ2-2; TRBD1 aligns across 12 bases. CDR3 length: 16 residues. CDR1 and CDR2 (germline): SGHVS, FQNEAQ. The J segment lost 8 bases and the V segment lost 3 bases, leaving 7 bases of the junction unmatched. The DNA for the CDR3 is TGTGCCAGCAGCTTCCCGGGACAGGGGGCATCGGGGGAGCTGTTTTTT. Translating it yields CASSFPGQGASGELFF.

This clone was found once. This chain joins TRBV19 and TRBJ2-1, with a possible D match to TRBD1 (5 bases). The V end was cut by 6 bases, the J end by 4 bases, with 13 bases between. This CDR3 is built from 14 residues. Germline V CDR1 and CDR2: LNHDA, SQIVND (reference sequence). CDR3 protein: CASRKNDRYNEQFF. CDR3 coding DNA: TGTGCCAGTAGAAAAAACGACAGATACAATGAGCAGTTCTTC.

This rearrangement joins TRBV19 to TRBJ1-1; D remains unclear. Germline V CDR1 and CDR2: LNHDA, SQIVND (reference sequence). Trimming left V 3 bases short and J 10 bases short, with 12 bases between. This CDR3 has 12 residues. The DNA for the CDR3 is TGTGCCAGTAGTATGTCCCCGGGAGGAGCTTTCTTT. Translation gives CASSMSPGGAFF. Together with reference TRBV19 and TRBJ1-1, the CDR3 gives the full variable domain: DGGITQSPKYLFRKEGQNVTLSCEQNLNHDAMYWYRQDPGQGLRLIYYSQIVNDFQKGDIAEGYSVSREKKESFPLTVTSAQKNPTAFYLCASSMSPGGAFFGQGTRLTVV.

The chain links TRBV4-2 to TRBJ2-7; TRBD2 aligns across 11 bases. Germline V gives CDR1 LGHNA, CDR2 YNFKEQ. The ends lost 0 bases at V and 5 bases at J; junction bases unmatched: 15. The CDR3 is 19 residues long. CDR3 in DNA: TGTGCCAGCAGCCAAGAACCAACATACCGACTAGCGGGGCGGGACGAGCAGTACTTC. This gives the protein CASSQEPTYRLAGRDEQYF.

The rearrangement uses TRBV11-2 and TRBJ2-3, with D perhaps matching TRBD2 (7 bases). CDR1 is SGHAT, CDR2 FQNNGV, per germline. Trimming shortened V by 5 bases and J by 3 bases, and 27 bases separated the two germline ends. The CDR3 has 19 amino acids. CDR3 nucleotides: TGTGCCAGCAGCGCAAGGGGGGGTCCGGAGGGTTTCAGGACAGATACGCAGTATTTT. Encoded protein: CASSARGGPEGFRTDTQYF.

The chain carries TRBV29-1 and TRBJ2-5; 8 bases agree with TRBD1. CDR3 length: 15 amino acids. Germline CDR1 and CDR2: SQVTM and ANQGSEA. V was pared by 6 bases and J by 4 bases, with 13 bases of the junction left unmatched. The CDR3 reads CSVRGLQGARETQYF. The CDR3 DNA follows: TGCAGCGTGAGGGGGCTGCAGGGGGCGAGAGAGACCCAGTACTTC. Drawing the rest from reference TRBV29-1 and TRBJ2-5, the complete variable domain is SAVISQKPSRDICQRGTSLTIQCQVDSQVTMMFWYRQQPGQSLTLIATANQGSEATYESGFVIDKFPISRPNLTFSTLTVSNMSPEDSSIYLCSVRGLQGARETQYFGPGTRLLVL.

The chain couples TRBV19 to TRBJ1-1; D perhaps matches TRBD1 (5 bases). The CDR3 consists of 16 residues. Germline CDR1 reads LNHDA; CDR2 reads SQIVND (reference sequence). The V end lost 0 bases, the J end lost 6 bases, and 17 bases lay between the germline ends. The CDR3, as DNA: TGTGCCAGTAGTATAGATCTATTGGGGGGGACCCCTGAAGCTTTCTTT. Its protein product is CASSIDLLGGTPEAFF.

V is TRBV5-1 and J is TRBJ2-1; 7 nucleotides agree with TRBD1. The germline CDR1 and CDR2 sequences are SGHRS and YFSETQ. CDR3 length: 13 amino acids. V shed 4 bases and J 9 bases; nucleotides not matched to a gene: 7. The DNA of the CDR3 is TGCGCCAGCAGCCCAAGACAGGGTAGTGAGCAGTTCTTC. It yields the protein CASSPRQGSEQFF. The variable domain in full, with the rest retrieved from reference TRBV5-1 and TRBJ2-1, is KAGVTQTPRYLIKTRGQQVTLSCSPISGHRSVSWYQQTPGQGLQFLFEYFSETQRNKGNFPGRFSGRQFSNSRSEMNVSTLELGDSALYLCASSPRQGSEQFFGPGTRLTVL.

For this clone: Sequence at one end of the junction differs from germline and may be a read error. The V call is TRBV4-1, the J call TRBJ2-5, with D perhaps TRBD2 (7 bases). The CDR3 is 14 residues long. The germline gives CDR1 MGHRA, CDR2 YSYEKL. The CDR3 bases are TGCGCCTGCAGTCCCGGGGGGCACGACGAGACCCAGTACTTC. Translated: CACSPGGHDETQYF.

The chain links TRBV2 to TRBJ1-5; TRBD1 matches 7 bases. V shed 4 bases, J shed 4 bases, and the junction held 7 bases outside the gene matches. This CDR3 has 15 amino acids. Germline V gives CDR1 SNHLY, CDR2 FYNNEI. The CDR3, as DNA: TGTGCCAGCAGTGCCTTTGGACAGGCGAATCAGCCCCAGCATTTT. It yields the protein CASSAFGQANQPQHF.

The chain has TRBV24-1 and TRBJ2-1; 7 nucleotides agree with TRBD1. Germline CDR1 KGHDR, CDR2 SFDVKD. V gave up 8 bases and J gave up 5 bases; unmatched junction bases: 11. The CDR3 consists of 15 residues. CDR3 nucleotide sequence: TGTGCCACCAAGGCCCCGGGACAGAACCACAATGAGCAGTTCTTC. Its protein is CATKAPGQNHNEQFF.

The chain combines TRBV18 with TRBJ1-1; D possibly corresponds to TRBD1 (6 bases). V lost 8 bases to trimming and J lost 2 bases, with 12 bases between them. The CDR3 sequence is 13 residues long. CDR1 KGHSH and CDR2 LQKENI come from the germline V gene. The CDR3: CASQGQINTEAFF. CDR3 nucleotide sequence: TGTGCCAGCCAGGGGCAGATAAACACTGAAGCTTTCTTT.